This T cell receptor beta chain was observed in a study of PD-1 blockade in classical Hodgkin lymphoma. TCRdb's copy holds only in-frame clones and misses some; the assay was immunoSEQ multiplex PCR. The repertoire includes about 50,000 clones, 90% of them detected once, and more than 11% sits in the top ten. Study observations and caveats: Although disease activity or prior therapy may be involved, causes of the repertoire differences remain undefined. Relative to healthy donors, newly diagnosed patients reportedly had lower baseline TCR diversity, which was reported as lower still in relapsed/refractory patients.

Time point reported: cycle 4 day 1 (C4D1), after less than 7 weeks of nivolumab. Brentuximab vedotin exposure varied among the patients, all of whom had relapsed after autologous stem cell transplantation. Best outcomes ranged across complete response, partial response and progressive disease. Concerning this clone itself: The target antigen is unknown.

The CDR3 loop spans 14 amino acids. Germline loops: CDR1 MRHNA, CDR2 SNTAGT. V gave up 2 bases and J gave up 0 bases, with 6 bases separating them. The sequence derives from a human donor with classical Hodgkin lymphoma. The specimen comprised peripheral blood mononuclear cells (PBMCs), sampled before the fourth cycle of nivolumab. J is TRBJ2-3 and V is TRBV6-4; no definite D call. The DNA for the CDR3 is TGTGCCAGCAGTGACGCGCCCAGCACAGATACGCAGTATTTT. The encoded protein is CASSDAPSTDTQYF.